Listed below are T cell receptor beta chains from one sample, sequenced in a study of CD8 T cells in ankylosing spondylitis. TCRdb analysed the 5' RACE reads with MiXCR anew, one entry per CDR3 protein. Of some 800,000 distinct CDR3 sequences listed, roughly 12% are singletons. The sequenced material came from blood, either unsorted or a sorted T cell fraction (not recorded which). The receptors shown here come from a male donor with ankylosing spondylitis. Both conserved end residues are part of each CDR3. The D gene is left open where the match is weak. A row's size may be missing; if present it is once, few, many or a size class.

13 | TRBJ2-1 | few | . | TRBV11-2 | TGTGCCAGCAGCTTAGATCCGCTTACCTCCCCGTTCTTC | CASSLDPLTSPFF
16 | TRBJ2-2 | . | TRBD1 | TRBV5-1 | TGCGCCAGCAGCTTGGTGGCAGGGGGCTACACCGGGGAGCTGTTTTTT | CASSLVAGGYTGELFF
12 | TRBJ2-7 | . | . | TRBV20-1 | TGCAGTGCTTACCCCAGCTCCTACGAGCAGTACTTC | CSAYPSSYEQYF
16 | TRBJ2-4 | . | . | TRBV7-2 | TGTGCCAGCAGCTTAATGGGAAAGGGCCAGGGGTTGGCTCAGTACTTC | CASSLMGKGQGLAQYF
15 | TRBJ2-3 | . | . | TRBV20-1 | TGCAGTGCTAGAGATCGCGGCAGGATAGCAGATACGCAGTATTTT | CSARDRGRIADTQYF
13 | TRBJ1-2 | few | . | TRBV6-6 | TGTGCCAGCAGTTACTTTGAAGACTATGGCTACACCTTC | CASSYFEDYGYTF
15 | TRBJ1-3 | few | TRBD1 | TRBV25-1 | TGTGCCAGCTCCGGACAGGGAGACTCTGGAAACACCATATATTTT | CASSGQGDSGNTIYF
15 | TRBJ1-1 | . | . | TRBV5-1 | TGCGCCAGCAGCCGGAATGGGGGCCCAAACACTGAAGCTTTCTTT | CASSRNGGPNTEAFF
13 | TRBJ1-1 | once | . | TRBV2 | TGTGCCAGCACCATAGGGGGGTACACTGAAGCTTTCTTT | CASTIGGYTEAFF
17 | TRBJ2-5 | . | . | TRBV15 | TGTGCCACCAGCAGAGATAGAGGGGCAGGCACGTATATGGCCCAGTACTTC | CATSRDRGAGTYMAQYF
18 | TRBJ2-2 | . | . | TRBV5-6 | TGTGCCAGCAGCTTGCCGACACAGGGTACGGGGAACACCGGGGAGCTGTTTTTT | CASSLPTQGTGNTGELFF
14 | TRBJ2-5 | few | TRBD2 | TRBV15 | TGTGCCACAGGGCTCGGGGGGTACCAAGAGACCCAGTACTTC | CATGLGGYQETQYF
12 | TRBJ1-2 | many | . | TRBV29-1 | TGCAGCGTGGTGGGACCGAGCTATGGCTACACCTTC | CSVVGPSYGYTF
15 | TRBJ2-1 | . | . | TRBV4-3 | TGCGCCAGCAGCCAAATGGGAAGCCCCTACAATGAGCAGTTCTTC | CASSQMGSPYNEQFF
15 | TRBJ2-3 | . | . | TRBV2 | TGTGCCAGCAGGGGGGGCCTCCATCAGGGCGATACGCAGTATTTT | CASRGGLHQGDTQYF
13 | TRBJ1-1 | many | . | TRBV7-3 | TGTGCCAGCGGACTGTTCATGAACACTGAAGCTTTCTTT | CASGLFMNTEAFF
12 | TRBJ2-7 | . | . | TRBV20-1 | TGCAGTGCTTCCGGGATCTCCTACGAGCAGTACTTC | CSASGISYEQYF
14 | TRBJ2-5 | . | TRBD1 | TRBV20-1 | TGCAGTGCTAGTTGGGGACAGATCCAAGAGACCCAGTACTTC | CSASWGQIQETQYF